This T cell receptor (beta chain) is from a study of T cell responses to AZD1222 COVID-19 vaccine. Study-wide points: Increased Spike-specific TCR breadth and depth were observed after two AZD1222 doses. The donor group comprised mostly white British people and more females; the analysis possibly underestimated clonal diversity.

Remarks on this clone: No antigen is known for it.

Generated by immunoSEQ multiplex PCR, the TCRdb table keeps only in-frame clones and is missing some. The sample consists of 200,000 to 300,000 clones, 85% to 95% of them appearing once. Per the germline V gene, CDR1 is MDHEN and CDR2 is SYDVKM. The CDR3 sequence is 14 residues long. The V gene lost 0 bases and the J gene lost 4 bases, with 10 bases spanning the gap. This chain connects TRBV28 to TRBJ2-7, with TRBD2 as a possible D gene (6 bases). Sequencing was performed on peripheral blood, taken on day 0 of AZD1222 vaccination. The receptor comes from an adult in good health. As DNA, the CDR3 is TGTGCCAGCAGTTTATGGGGGACTGGTTACGAGCAGTACTTC. This gives the protein CASSLWGTGYEQYF.